The next 17 T cell receptor beta chains were all read from a single sample in a study of T cell responses to AZD1222 COVID-19 vaccine. The repertoire was sequenced with immunoSEQ multiplex PCR; TCRdb's copy has only in-frame clones and lacks some. The table has about 180,000 clones, 88% seen once. The sequences come from peripheral blood, collected on day 0 of AZD1222 vaccination. All receptors come from an adult in good health.

This sequence joins TRBV19 and TRBJ1-5, with no clear D. V shed 6 bases and J shed 3 bases, with 9 bases lying between them. Germline assignment: CDR1 LNHDA and CDR2 SQIVND (reference sequence). CDR3 size: 13 residues. The CDR3 loop reads CASRASPNQPQHF. In DNA, the CDR3 is TGTGCCAGTAGGGCTAGTCCCAATCAGCCCCAGCATTTT.

The chain has TRBV5-1 and TRBJ2-7; TRBD1 or TRBD2 may be the D gene (5 bases each). Trimming cost V 0 bases and J 0 bases, with 7 bases left between them. CDR3 length: 14 amino acids. Germline CDR1 SGHRS, CDR2 YFSETQ. The CDR3 nucleotides are TGCGCCAGCAGCTTGGCTGGGGGCTCCTACGAGCAGTACTTC. It codes for CASSLAGGSYEQYF.

The chain combines TRBV28 with TRBJ2-2; 8 bases match TRBD1. CDR1 is MDHEN and CDR2 is SYDVKM in the germline V gene. CDR3 length equals 14 residues. V lost 6 bases and J lost 7; bases outside the gene matches: 7. The CDR3 here is CASRVDRDIGELFF. CDR3 coding DNA: TGTGCCAGCAGGGTGGACAGGGATATCGGGGAGCTGTTTTTT.

The CDR3 loop is CASSFGAGGNQPQHF. DNA for the CDR3: TGTGCCAGCAGCTTCGGGGCAGGAGGCAATCAGCCCCAGCATTTT. The chain carries TRBV13 and TRBJ1-5, with a tentative D call TRBD1 (5 bases). Germline V lookup: CDR1 PRHDT, CDR2 FYEKMQ (reference sequence). With 3 bases removed from V and 2 bases from J, the gap between germline ends came to 11 bases. CDR3 length: 15 amino acids.

The chain employs TRBV7-3 and TRBJ2-3; 8 nucleotides match TRBD1. This CDR3 has 15 residues. J lost 5 bases, V lost 5 bases, and 9 bases had no gene match. Germline-derived CDR1 and CDR2 are SGHTA and FQGTGA. CDR3 sequence: CASSIQGARGDTQYF. In DNA, the CDR3 is TGTGCCAGCAGCATCCAGGGGGCTCGTGGAGATACGCAGTATTTT.

The CDR3, as DNA: TGTGCCAGCAGCCAGGGCTACACCATATATTTT. Protein product: CASSQGYTIYF. The chain joins TRBV14 to TRBJ1-3; D is unresolved. Germline V gene sequence: CDR1 SGHDN, CDR2 FVKESK. The CDR3 totals 11 residues. V shed 3 bases and J shed 8 bases, with 5 bases lying between them.

The chain has TRBV21-1 and TRBJ2-3; the D call of TRBD2 is as the table states it, not checked on the DNA. TRBV21-1 is a listed pseudogene. The length of the CDR3 is 17 residues. Written as DNA, the CDR3 is TGTGCCAGCAGCCGAAAAGGGACTAGCCGGAGAGCAGATACGCAGTATTTT. Amino acids: CASSRKGTSRRADTQYF.

This chain links TRBV5-1 with TRBJ2-3; 7 bases line up with TRBD2. Germline lookup yields CDR1 SGHRS and CDR2 YFSETQ. Unmatched junction bases numbered 11, after V lost 0 bases and J lost 4 bases. The CDR3 runs 17 residues. This CDR3 reads CASSLAVGGTYADTQYF. The CDR3 bases are TGCGCCAGCAGCTTGGCTGTGGGAGGGACGTACGCAGATACGCAGTATTTT.

The CDR3 is CAASGLHIQYF. CDR3 coding DNA: TGTGCCGCCTCAGGGCTTCACATTCAGTACTTC. The gene calls are TRBV28 and TRBJ2-4, with D possibly being TRBD1 (5 bases). This CDR3 has 11 amino acids. The germline V gene encodes CDR1 MDHEN and CDR2 SYDVKM. V lost 11 bases to trimming and J lost 8 bases, with 13 bases between them.

Only a few counts were recorded for this clone. The chain recombines TRBV28 with TRBJ2-5; 10 bases line up with TRBD1. This CDR3 has 13 residues. Per germline, CDR1 MDHEN and CDR2 SYDVKM. The V gene end was trimmed by 6 bases and the J gene end by 5 bases; junction bases not matched to a gene: 3. CDR3 in DNA: TGTGCCAGCAGCCCGACAGGGGGCGAGACCCAGTACTTC. Translated: CASSPTGGETQYF. Full variable domain (outside the CDR3, taken from reference TRBV28 and TRBJ2-5): DVKVTQSSRYLVKRTGEKVFLECVQDMDHENMFWYRQDPGLGLRLIYFSYDVKMKEKGDIPEGYSVSREKKERFSLILESASTNQTSMYLCASSPTGGETQYFGPGTRLLVL.

The rearrangement uses TRBV2 and TRBJ1-4, with 10 bases identical to TRBD1. Germline CDR1 SNHLY, CDR2 FYNNEI. V gave up 5 bases and J gave up 7 bases; unmatched junction bases: 1. The CDR3 length is 13 residues. CDR3 in amino acids: CASSRDRGEKLFF. The CDR3 DNA is TGTGCCAGCAGTCGGGACAGGGGTGAAAAACTGTTTTTT.

V usage is TRBV7-8 and J usage is TRBJ2-5; the D is unclear. The germline CDR1 and CDR2 sequences are SGHVS and FQNEAQ. The CDR3 extends over 12 amino acids. The V gene lost 0 bases and the J gene lost 5 bases, with 4 bases spanning the gap. CDR3: CASSLAGETQYF. CDR3 DNA sequence: TGTGCCAGCAGCTTAGCTGGGGAGACCCAGTACTTC.

V is TRBV10-3 and J is TRBJ2-1; D gene uncertain. The CDR3 consists of 16 residues. The germline V gene encodes CDR1 ENHRY and CDR2 SYGVKD. Between the trimmed V and J ends, which lost 3 bases and 0 bases, there was a span of 12 bases. The CDR3 region has the DNA TGTGCCATCAGTGACCCGGGTCCTAGCTCCTACAATGAGCAGTTCTTC. Protein sequence: CAISDPGPSSYNEQFF.

The V and J genes are TRBV6-5 and TRBJ2-1; TRBD1 is a possible D gene (6 bases). The CDR3 sequence is 13 residues long. Trimming pared 8 bases from V and 3 bases from J, leaving 11 bases between. Germline CDR1 and CDR2: MNHEY and SVGAGI. In DNA form, the CDR3 reads TGTGCCAGCTCTGAGGGGGTCTACAATGAGCAGTTCTTC. Translated, it gives CASSEGVYNEQFF.

This clone occurred a few times. The V and J genes are TRBV5-3 and TRBJ1-2, with TRBD1 identical over 7 bases. TRBV5-3 is an ORF, and what it does is uncertain. This CDR3 has 16 amino acids. After removal of 0 bases from V and 1 base from J, the junction contained 6 bases not matched to a gene. CDR3 bases: TGTGCCAGAAGCTTGGGAGGACAGGCGTTTAACTATGGCTACACCTTC. Its translation: CARSLGGQAFNYGYTF.

V gene TRBV28 combines with J gene TRBJ1-2; 7 bases fit TRBD1. Trimming cost V 5 bases and J 8 bases; bases outside gene matches: 5. Germline lookup yields CDR1 MDHEN and CDR2 SYDVKM. The CDR3 has 12 amino acids. The CDR3 spells CASSLNRGGYTF. DNA for the CDR3: TGTGCCAGCAGTCTTAACAGGGGCGGCTACACCTTC.

This clone was seen just once. The CDR3 region is CASSDTRDGGIQSNQPQHF. The CDR3, as DNA: TGTGCCAGCAGCGACACCCGGGACGGAGGTATTCAAAGCAATCAGCCCCAGCATTTT. The rearrangement links TRBV7-9 to TRBJ1-5, with D perhaps TRBD1 (5 bases). V was shortened by 5 bases and J by 1 base, with 24 bases between the two germline ends. This CDR3 has 19 amino acids. The germline V gene encodes CDR1 SEHNR and CDR2 FQNEAQ (reference sequence).